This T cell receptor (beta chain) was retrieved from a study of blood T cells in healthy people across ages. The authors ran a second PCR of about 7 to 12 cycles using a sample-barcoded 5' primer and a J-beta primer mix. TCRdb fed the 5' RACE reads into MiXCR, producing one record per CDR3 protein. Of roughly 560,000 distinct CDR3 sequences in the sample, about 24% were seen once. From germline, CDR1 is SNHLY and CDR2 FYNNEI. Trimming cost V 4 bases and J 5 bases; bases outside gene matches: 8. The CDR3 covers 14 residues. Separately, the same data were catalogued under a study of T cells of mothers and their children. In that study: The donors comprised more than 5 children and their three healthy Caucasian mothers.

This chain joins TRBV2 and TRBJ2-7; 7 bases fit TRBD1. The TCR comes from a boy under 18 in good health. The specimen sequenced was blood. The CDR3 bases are TGTGCCAGCAGTGGCGAGACAGGGATCGACGAGCAGTACTTC. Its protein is CASSGETGIDEQYF.